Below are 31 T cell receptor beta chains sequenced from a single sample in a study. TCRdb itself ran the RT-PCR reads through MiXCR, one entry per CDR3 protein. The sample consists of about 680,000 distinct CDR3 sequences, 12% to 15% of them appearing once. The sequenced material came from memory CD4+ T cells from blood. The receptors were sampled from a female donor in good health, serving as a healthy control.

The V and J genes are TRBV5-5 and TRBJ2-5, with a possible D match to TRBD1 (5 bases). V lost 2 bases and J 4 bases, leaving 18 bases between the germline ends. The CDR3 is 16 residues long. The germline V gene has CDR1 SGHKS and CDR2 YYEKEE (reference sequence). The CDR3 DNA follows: TGTGCCAGCAGCTTCGGCCAGGGAAGGACGGGAGAGACCCAGTACTTC. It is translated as CASSFGQGRTGETQYF.

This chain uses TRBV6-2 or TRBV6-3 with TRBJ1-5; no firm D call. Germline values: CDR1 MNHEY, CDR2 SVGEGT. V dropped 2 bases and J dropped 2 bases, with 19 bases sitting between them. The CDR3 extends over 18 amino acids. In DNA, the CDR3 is TGTGCCAGCAGTTACCCCCCCAGGCCCTTTACGGGCAATCAGCCCCAGCATTTT. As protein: CASSYPPRPFTGNQPQHF.

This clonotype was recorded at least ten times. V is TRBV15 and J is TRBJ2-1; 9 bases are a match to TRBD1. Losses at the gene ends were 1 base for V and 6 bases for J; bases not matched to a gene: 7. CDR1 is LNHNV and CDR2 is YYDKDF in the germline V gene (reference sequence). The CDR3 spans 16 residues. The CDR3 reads CATSRGGTGRVNEQFF. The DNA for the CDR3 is TGTGCCACCAGCAGAGGGGGGACAGGGAGAGTCAATGAGCAGTTCTTC.

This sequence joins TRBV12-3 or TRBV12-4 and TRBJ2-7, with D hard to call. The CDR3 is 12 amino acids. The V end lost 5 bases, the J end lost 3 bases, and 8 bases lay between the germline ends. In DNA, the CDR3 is TGTGCCAGCAGTACAAGGATCTACGAGCAGTACTTC. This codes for CASSTRIYEQYF.

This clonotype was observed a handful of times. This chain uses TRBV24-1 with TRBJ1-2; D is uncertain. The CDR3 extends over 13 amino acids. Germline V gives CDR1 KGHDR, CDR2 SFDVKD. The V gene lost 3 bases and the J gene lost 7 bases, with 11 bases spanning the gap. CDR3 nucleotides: TGTGCCACCAGTGATGCGAAAGTACTTGGCTACACCTTC. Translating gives CATSDAKVLGYTF.

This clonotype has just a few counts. CDR3 DNA sequence: TGTGCCAGCAGCCAAGGAACTGGCGGCAATCAGCCCCAGCATTTT. Translating it yields CASSQGTGGNQPQHF. The chain recombines TRBV3-1 with TRBJ1-5, with D unclear. Germline V gene data show CDR1 as LGHDT and CDR2 as YNNKEL (reference sequence). Trimming removed 1 base from V and 2 bases from J, with 9 bases in between. The CDR3 has 15 amino acids. Complete variable domain (other parts from reference TRBV3-1 and TRBJ1-5): DTAVSQTPKYLVTQMGNDKSIKCEQNLGHDTMYWYKQDSKKFLKIMFSYNNKELIINETVPNRFSPKSPDKAHLNLHINSLELGDSAVYFCASSQGTGGNQPQHFGDGTRLSIL.

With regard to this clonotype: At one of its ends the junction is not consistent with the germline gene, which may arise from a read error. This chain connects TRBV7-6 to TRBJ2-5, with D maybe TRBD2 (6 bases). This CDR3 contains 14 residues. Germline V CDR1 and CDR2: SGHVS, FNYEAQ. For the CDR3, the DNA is TGTGCCGGCAGCTTAACTAGCTCGGGGGAGACCCAGTACTTC. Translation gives CAGSLTSSGETQYF.

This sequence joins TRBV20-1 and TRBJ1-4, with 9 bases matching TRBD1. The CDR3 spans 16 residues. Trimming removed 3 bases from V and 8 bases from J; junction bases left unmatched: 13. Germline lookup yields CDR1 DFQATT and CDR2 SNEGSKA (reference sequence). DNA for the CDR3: TGCAGTGCTAGCAATCAAAAACAGGGGGCTGGGGAAAAACTGTTTTTT. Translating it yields CSASNQKQGAGEKLFF.

The DNA for the CDR3 is TGTGCCAGCAGACCAACTCAGGGGGCGATAGGGAAACTGTTTTTT. This encodes CASRPTQGAIGKLFF. The rearrangement links TRBV12-3 or TRBV12-4 to TRBJ1-4, with 8 bases fitting TRBD1. CDR3 length equals 15 residues. The junction had 14 bases not matched to a gene; V was cut back by 6 bases and J by 11 bases.

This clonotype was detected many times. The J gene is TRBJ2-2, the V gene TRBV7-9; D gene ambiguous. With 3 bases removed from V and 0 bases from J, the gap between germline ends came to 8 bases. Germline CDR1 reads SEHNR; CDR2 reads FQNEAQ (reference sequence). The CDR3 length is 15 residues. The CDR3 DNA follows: TGTGCCAGCAGCTTGAGCTCGCCGAACACCGGGGAGCTGTTTTTT. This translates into CASSLSSPNTGELFF.

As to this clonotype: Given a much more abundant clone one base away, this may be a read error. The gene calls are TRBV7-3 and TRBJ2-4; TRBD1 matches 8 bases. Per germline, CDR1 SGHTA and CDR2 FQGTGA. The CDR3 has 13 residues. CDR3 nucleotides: TGTGCCTGCAGCTTAACATCAGGGGGCGCTTTGTACTTC. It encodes CACSLTSGGALYF.

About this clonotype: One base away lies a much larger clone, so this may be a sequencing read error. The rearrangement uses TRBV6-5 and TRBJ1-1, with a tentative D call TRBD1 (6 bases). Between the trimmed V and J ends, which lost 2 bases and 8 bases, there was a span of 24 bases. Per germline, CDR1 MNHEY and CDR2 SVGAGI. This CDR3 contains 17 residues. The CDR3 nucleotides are TGTGCCAGCAGTTACGGCAGAATGCCACGGGGGGCGGGGGAAGCTTTCTTT. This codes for CASSYGRMPRGAGEAFF.

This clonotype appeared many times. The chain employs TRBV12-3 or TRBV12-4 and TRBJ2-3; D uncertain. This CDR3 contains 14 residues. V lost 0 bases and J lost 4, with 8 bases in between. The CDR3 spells CASSLATSADTQYF. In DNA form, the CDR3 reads TGTGCCAGCAGTTTAGCAACTTCAGCAGATACGCAGTATTTT.

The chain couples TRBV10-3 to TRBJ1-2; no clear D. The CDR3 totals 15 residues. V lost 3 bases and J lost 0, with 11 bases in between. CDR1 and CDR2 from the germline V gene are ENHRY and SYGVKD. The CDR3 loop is CAISERAATNYGYTF. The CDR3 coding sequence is TGTGCCATCAGTGAACGGGCAGCCACTAACTATGGCTACACCTTC.

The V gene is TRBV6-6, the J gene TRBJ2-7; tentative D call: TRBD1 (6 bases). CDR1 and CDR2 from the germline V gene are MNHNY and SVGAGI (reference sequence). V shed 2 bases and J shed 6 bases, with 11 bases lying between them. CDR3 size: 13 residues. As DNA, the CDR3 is TGTGCCAGCAGTTACACCCAGGGGTTCGAGCAGTACTTC. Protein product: CASSYTQGFEQYF.

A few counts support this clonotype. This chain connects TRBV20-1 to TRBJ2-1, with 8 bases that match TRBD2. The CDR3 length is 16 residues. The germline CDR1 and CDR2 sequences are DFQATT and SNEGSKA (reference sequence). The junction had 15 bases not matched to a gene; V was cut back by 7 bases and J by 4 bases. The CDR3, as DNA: TGCAGTGTTGACGCACCCAGCGGGAGCTCTTACAATGAGCAGTTCTTC. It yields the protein CSVDAPSGSSYNEQFF.

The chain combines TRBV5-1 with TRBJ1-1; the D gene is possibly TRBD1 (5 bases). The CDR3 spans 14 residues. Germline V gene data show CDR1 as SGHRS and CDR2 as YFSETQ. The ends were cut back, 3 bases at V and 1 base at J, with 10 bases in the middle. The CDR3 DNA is TGCGCCAGCAGCTCTAGTGGGGCGAACACTGAAGCTTTCTTT. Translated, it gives CASSSSGANTEAFF.

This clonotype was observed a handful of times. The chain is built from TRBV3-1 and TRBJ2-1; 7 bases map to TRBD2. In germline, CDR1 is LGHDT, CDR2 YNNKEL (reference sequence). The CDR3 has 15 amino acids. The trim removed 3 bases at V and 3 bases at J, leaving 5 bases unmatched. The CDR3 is CASSHPGLSYNEQFF. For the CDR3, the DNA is TGTGCCAGCAGCCATCCGGGACTAAGCTACAATGAGCAGTTCTTC.

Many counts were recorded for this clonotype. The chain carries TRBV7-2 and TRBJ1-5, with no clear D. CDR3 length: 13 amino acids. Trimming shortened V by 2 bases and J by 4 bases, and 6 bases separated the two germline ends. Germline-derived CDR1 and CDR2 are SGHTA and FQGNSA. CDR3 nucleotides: TGTGCCAGCAGCTTAACCCGAAATCAGCCCCAGCATTTT. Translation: CASSLTRNQPQHF. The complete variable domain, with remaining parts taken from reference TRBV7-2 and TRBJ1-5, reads GAGVSQSPSNKVTEKGKDVELRCDPISGHTALYWYRQSLGQGLEFLIYFQGNSAPDKSGLPSDRFSAERTGGSVSTLTIQRTQQEDSAVYLCASSLTRNQPQHFGDGTRLSIL.

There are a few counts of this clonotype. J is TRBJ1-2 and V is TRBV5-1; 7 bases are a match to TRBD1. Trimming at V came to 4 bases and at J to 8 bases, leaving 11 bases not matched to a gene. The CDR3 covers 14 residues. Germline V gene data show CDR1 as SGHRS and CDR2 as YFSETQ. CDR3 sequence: CASSPGGTDGGYTF. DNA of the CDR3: TGCGCCAGCAGCCCGGGCGGGACAGACGGCGGCTACACCTTC. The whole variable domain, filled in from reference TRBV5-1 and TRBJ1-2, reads KAGVTQTPRYLIKTRGQQVTLSCSPISGHRSVSWYQQTPGQGLQFLFEYFSETQRNKGNFPGRFSGRQFSNSRSEMNVSTLELGDSALYLCASSPGGTDGGYTFGSGTRLTVV.

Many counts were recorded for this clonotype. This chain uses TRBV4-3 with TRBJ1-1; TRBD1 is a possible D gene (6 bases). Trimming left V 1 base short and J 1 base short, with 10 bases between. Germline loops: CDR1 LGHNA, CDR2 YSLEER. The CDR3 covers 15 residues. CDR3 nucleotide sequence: TGCGCCAGCAGCCAAGGGGGAGGGGGGAACACTGAAGCTTTCTTT. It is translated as CASSQGGGGNTEAFF.

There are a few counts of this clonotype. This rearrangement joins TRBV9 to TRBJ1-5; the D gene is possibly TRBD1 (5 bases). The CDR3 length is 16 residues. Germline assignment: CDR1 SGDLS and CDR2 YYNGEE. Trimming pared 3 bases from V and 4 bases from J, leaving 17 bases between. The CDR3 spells CASSAGSGQMNQPQHF. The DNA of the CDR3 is TGTGCCAGCAGCGCGGGATCAGGGCAAATGAATCAGCCCCAGCATTTT.

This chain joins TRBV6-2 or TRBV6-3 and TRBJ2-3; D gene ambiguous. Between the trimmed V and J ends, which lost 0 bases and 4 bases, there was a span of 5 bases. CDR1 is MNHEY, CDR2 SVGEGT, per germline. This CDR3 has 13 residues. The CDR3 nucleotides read TGTGCCAGCAGTTACTCGATATCAGATACGCAGTATTTT. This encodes CASSYSISDTQYF.

CDR3: CASSLAAVDSYGYTF. The CDR3 nucleotides are TGTGCCAGCAGCTTAGCGGCGGTTGACTCATATGGCTACACCTTC. The chain couples TRBV7-2 to TRBJ1-2; D ambiguous. Germline lookup yields CDR1 SGHTA and CDR2 FQGNSA. V lost 0 bases to trimming and J lost 5 bases, with 13 bases between them. The CDR3 sequence is 15 residues long.

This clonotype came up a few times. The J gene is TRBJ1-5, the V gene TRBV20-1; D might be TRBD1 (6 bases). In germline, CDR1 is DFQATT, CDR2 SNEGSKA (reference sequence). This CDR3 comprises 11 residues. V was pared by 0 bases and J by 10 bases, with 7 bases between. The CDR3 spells CSARDGGPQHF. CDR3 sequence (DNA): TGCAGTGCTAGAGATGGGGGCCCCCAGCATTTT.

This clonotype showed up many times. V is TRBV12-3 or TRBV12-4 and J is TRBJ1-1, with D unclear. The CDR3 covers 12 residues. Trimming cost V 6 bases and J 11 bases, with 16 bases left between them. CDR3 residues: CASSRRAGVAFF. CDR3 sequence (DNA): TGTGCCAGCAGCCGGAGGGCGGGAGTTGCTTTCTTT.

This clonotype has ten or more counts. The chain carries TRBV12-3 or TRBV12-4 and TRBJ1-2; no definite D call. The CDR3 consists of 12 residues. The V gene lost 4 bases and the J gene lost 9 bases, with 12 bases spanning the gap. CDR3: CASSSSPGRYTF. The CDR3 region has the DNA TGTGCCAGCAGTTCCTCGCCGGGTCGCTACACCTTC.

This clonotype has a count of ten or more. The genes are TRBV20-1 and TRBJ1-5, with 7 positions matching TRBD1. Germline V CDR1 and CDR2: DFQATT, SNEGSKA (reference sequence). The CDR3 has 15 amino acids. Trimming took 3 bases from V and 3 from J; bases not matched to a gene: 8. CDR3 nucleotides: TGCAGTGCTAGGGGCCCGGGACAGTACAATCAGCCCCAGCATTTT. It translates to CSARGPGQYNQPQHF.

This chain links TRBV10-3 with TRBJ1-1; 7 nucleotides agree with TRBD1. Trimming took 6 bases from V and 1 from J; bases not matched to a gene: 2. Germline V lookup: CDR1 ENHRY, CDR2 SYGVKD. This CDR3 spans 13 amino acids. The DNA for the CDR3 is TGTGCCATCAGCGGGACAGAGAACACTGAAGCTTTCTTT. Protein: CAISGTENTEAFF.

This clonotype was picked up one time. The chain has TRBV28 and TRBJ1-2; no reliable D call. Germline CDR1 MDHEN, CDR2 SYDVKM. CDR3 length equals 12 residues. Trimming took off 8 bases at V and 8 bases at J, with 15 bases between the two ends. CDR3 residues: CASYRTSEGYTF. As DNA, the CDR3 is TGTGCCAGCTACCGCACATCGGAGGGCTACACCTTC.

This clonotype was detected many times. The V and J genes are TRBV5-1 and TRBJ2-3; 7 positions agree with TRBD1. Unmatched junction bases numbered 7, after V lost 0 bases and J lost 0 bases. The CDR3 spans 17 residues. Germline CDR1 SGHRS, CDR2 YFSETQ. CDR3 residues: CASSLARTGTSTDTQYF. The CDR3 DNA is TGCGCCAGCAGCTTGGCCAGGACAGGAACCAGCACAGATACGCAGTATTTT.